The source of this T cell receptor beta chain is a study of blood T cells in healthy people across ages. Alongside a J-beta primer mix, a sample-barcoded 5' primer served in a second PCR lasting about 7 to 11 cycles. Each cDNA molecule was tagged by a template-switch adaptor that had 12 random nucleotides. Every sample gave at least 2.5 million paired-end reads containing CDR3. In TCRdb, the 5' RACE reads were re-called with MiXCR into one record per CDR3 protein. The table includes 1.5 million to 2 million distinct CDR3 sequences, around half detected once. Study findings and constraints: Roughly linearly, TCR beta diversity per million T cells fell as age increased.

Healthy Russian Caucasian donors spanned ages about 6 to 100 years. CDR3 size: 15 residues. V lost 6 bases and J 3 bases, leaving 20 bases between the germline ends. The germline gives CDR1 DFQATT, CDR2 SNEGSKA (reference sequence). The sample holds a few counts of this clonotype. The antigen is not known. The specimen was blood. The TCR sequence derives from a woman in her 40s in good health. The chain links TRBV20-1 to TRBJ2-5; tentative D call: TRBD1 (5 bases). The CDR3 reads CSANTQGGLKETQYF. The CDR3 nucleotides read TGCAGTGCCAATACTCAGGGCGGTTTAAAAGAGACCCAGTACTTC.